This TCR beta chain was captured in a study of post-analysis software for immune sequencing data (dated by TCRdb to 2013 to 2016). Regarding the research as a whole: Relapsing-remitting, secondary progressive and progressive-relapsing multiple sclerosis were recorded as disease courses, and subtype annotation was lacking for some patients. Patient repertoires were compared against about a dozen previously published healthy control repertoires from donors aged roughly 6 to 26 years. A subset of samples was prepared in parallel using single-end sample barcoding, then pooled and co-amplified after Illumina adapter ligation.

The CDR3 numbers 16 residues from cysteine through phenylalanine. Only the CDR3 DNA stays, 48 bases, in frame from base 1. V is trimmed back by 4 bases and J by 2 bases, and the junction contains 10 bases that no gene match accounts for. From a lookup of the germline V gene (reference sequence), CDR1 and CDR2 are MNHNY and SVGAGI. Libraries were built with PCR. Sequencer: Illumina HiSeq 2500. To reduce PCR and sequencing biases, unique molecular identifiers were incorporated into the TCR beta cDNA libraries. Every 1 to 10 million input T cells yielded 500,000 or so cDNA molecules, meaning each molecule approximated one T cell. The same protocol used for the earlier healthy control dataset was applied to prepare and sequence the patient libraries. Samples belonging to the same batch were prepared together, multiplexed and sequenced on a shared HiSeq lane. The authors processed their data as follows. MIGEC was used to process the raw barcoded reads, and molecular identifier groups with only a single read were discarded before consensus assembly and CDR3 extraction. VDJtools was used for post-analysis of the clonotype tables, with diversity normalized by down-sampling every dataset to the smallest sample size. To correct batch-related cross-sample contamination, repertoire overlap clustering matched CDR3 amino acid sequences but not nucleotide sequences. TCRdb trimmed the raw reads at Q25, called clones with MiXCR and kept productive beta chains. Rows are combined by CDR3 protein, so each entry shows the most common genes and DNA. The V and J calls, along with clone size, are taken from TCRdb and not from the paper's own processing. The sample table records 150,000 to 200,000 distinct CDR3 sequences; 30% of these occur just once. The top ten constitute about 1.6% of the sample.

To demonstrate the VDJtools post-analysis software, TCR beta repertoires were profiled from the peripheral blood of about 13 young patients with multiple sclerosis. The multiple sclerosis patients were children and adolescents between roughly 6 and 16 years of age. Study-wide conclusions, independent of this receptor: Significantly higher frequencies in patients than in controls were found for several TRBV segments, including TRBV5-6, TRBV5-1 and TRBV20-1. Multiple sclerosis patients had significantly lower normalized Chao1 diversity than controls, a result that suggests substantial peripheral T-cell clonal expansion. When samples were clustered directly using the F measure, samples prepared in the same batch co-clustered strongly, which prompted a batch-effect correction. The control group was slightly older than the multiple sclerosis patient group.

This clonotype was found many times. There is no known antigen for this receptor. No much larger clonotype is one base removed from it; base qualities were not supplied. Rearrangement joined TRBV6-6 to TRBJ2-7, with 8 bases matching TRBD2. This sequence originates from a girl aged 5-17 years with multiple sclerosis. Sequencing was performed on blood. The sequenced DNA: TGTGCCAGCAGTTCCCTGGGCGGGAGGCACGCCTACGAGCAGTACTTC. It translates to CASSSLGGRHAYEQYF.